This T cell receptor beta chain stems from a study of identical twins. Study-level points and caveats: Where out-of-frame alpha sequences were twin-shared, they showed excess low generation probability.

Per the germline V gene, CDR1 is SEHNR and CDR2 is FQNEAQ (reference sequence). This CDR3 has 16 amino acids. Trimming took 7 bases from V and 4 from J; bases not matched to a gene: 12. Template switching introduced a universal primer site, and the cDNA bore unique molecular identifiers. TCRdb redid the calling of the 5' RACE reads with MiXCR, one entry per CDR3 protein. The profile shows nearly 900,000 distinct CDR3 sequences, approximately 13% of them singletons. As concerns this clonotype: Its matching antigen is unknown.

The same sample was also studied in work on yellow fever vaccine responses in identical twins. That investigation notes: Twins' vaccine T cell responses were reported to seem partly convergent and partly personalized.

Sequenced: PBMCs. The origin of this receptor is a woman in her late teens or twenties in good health. V gene TRBV7-9 combines with J gene TRBJ2-1; 8 bases line up with TRBD2. CDR3 nucleotide sequence: TGTGCCAGCATCGGTTTTTCAGCGGGAGCTTACAATGAGCAGTTCTTC. Translation gives CASIGFSAGAYNEQFF.